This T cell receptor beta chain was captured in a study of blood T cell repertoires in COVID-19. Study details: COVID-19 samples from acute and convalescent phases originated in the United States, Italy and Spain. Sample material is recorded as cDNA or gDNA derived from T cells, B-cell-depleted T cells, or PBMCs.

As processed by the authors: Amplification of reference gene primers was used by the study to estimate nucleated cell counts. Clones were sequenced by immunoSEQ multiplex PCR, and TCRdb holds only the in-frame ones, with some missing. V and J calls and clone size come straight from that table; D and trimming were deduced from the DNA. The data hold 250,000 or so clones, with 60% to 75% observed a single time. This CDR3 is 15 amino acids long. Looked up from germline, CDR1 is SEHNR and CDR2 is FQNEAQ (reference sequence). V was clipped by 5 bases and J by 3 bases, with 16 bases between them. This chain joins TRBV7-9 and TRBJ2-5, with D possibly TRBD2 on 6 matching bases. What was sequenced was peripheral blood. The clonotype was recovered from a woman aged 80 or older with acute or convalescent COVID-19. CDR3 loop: CASSKGTYFEETQYF. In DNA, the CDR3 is TGTGCCAGCAGCAAAGGGACTTATTTTGAAGAGACCCAGTACTTC.